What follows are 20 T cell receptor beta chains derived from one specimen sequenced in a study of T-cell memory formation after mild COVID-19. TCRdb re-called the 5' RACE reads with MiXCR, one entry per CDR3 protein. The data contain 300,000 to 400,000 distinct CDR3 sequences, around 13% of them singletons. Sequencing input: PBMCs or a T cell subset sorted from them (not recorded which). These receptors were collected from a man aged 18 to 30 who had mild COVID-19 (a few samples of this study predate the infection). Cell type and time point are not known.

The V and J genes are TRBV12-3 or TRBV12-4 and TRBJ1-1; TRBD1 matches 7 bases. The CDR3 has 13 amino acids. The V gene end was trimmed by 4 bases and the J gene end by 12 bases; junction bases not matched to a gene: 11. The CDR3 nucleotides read TGTGCCAGCAGTTCGAGGGGGCAGGGGTTAACTTTCTTT. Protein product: CASSSRGQGLTFF.

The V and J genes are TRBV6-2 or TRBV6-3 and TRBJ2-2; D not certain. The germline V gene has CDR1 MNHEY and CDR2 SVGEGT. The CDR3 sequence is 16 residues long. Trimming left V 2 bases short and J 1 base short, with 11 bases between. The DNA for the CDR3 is TGTGCCAGCAGTTACCACCACTGGGGGAACACCGGGGAGCTGTTTTTT. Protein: CASSYHHWGNTGELFF.

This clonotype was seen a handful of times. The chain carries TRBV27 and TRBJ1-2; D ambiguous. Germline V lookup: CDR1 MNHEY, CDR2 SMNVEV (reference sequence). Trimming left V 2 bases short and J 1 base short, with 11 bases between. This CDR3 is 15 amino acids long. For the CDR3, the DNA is TGTGCCAGCAGTTTAAAAGGCTGGGGTAACTATGGCTACACCTTC. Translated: CASSLKGWGNYGYTF.

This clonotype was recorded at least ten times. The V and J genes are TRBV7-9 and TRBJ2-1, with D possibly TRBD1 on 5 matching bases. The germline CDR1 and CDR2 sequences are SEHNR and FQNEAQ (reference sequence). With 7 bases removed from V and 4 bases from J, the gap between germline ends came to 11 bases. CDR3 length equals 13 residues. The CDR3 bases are TGTGCCAGCACCAACTCAGGGTACAATGAGCAGTTCTTC. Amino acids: CASTNSGYNEQFF.

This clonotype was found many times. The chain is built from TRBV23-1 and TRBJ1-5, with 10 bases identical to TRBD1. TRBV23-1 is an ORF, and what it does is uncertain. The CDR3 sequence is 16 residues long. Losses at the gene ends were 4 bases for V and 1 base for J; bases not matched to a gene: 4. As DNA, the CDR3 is TGCGCCAGCAGTCCACGGACAGGGGGAAGCAATCAGCCCCAGCATTTT. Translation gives CASSPRTGGSNQPQHF.

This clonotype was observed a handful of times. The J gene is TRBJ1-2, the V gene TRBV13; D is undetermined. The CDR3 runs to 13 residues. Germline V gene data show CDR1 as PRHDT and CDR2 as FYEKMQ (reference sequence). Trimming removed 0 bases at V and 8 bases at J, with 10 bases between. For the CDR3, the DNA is TGTGCCAGCAGCTTAGGCGGGCTGCGGGGCTACACCTTC. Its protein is CASSLGGLRGYTF.

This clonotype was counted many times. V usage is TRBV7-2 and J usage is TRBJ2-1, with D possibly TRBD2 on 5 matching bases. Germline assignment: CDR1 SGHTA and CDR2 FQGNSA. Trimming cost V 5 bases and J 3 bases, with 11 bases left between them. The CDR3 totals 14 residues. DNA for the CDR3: TGTGCCAGCAGCCTGGGGAGCGGCTACAATGAGCAGTTCTTC. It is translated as CASSLGSGYNEQFF.

The CDR3 DNA sequence: TGTGCCAGCAGCCGGGAGGGGGATGGCTACACCTTC. It specifies CASSREGDGYTF. This sequence joins TRBV11-2 and TRBJ1-2; TRBD1 might be the D (6 bases). Looked up from germline, CDR1 is SGHAT and CDR2 is FQNNGV. The CDR3 covers 12 residues. V was shortened by 5 bases and J by 6 bases, with 10 bases between the two germline ends.

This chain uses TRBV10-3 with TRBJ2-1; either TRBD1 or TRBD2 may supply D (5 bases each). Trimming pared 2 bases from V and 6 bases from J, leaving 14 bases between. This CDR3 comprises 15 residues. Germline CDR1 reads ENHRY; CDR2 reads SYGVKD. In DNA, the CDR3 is TGTGCCATCAGTGAGGCGGGCAGGGCCCCCAATGAGCAGTTCTTC. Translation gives CAISEAGRAPNEQFF.

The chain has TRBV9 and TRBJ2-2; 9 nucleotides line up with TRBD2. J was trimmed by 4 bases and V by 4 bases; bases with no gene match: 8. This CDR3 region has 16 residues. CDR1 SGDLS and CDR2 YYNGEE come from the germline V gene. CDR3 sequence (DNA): TGTGCCAGCAGCCCCCGCAAGACTAGCGGCACCGGGGAGCTGTTTTTT. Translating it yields CASSPRKTSGTGELFF.

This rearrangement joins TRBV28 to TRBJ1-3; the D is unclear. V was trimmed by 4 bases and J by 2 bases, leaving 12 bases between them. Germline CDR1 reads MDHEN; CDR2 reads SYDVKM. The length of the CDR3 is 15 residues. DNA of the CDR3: TGTGCCAGCAGTTCCATAGGTGGGGCTGGAAACACCATATATTTT. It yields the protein CASSSIGGAGNTIYF.

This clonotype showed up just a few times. CDR3 loop: CAISEGQNTGELFF. The DNA of the CDR3 is TGTGCCATCAGTGAGGGACAGAACACCGGGGAGCTGTTTTTT. This chain connects TRBV10-3 to TRBJ2-2; D is possibly TRBD1 (5 bases). The ends were cut back, 2 bases at V and 1 base at J, with 5 bases in the middle. The CDR3 is 14 amino acids. From germline, CDR1 is ENHRY and CDR2 SYGVKD.

CDR3 region: CASSPTSGGVDEQFF. The CDR3 region has the DNA TGTGCCAGCAGCCCCACTAGCGGGGGGGTTGATGAGCAGTTCTTC. V and J are TRBV5-4 and TRBJ2-1, with 13 bases lining up with TRBD2. The J segment lost 8 bases and the V segment lost 4 bases, leaving 6 bases of the junction unmatched. The germline CDR1 and CDR2 sequences are SGHNT and YYREEE (reference sequence). This CDR3 has 15 residues. Full variable domain (outside the CDR3, taken from reference TRBV5-4 and TRBJ2-1): ETGVTQSPTHLIKTRGQQVTLRCSSQSGHNTVSWYQQALGQGPQFIFQYYREEENGRGNFPPRFSGLQFPNYSSELNVNALELDDSALYLCASSPTSGGVDEQFFGPGTRLTVL.

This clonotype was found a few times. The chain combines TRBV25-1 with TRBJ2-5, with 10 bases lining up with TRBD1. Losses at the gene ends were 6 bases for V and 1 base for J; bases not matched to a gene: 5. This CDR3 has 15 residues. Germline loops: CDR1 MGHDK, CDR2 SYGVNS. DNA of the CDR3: TGTGCCAGCAGCGAGGGACAGGGGCCCCAAGAGACCCAGTACTTC. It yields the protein CASSEGQGPQETQYF.

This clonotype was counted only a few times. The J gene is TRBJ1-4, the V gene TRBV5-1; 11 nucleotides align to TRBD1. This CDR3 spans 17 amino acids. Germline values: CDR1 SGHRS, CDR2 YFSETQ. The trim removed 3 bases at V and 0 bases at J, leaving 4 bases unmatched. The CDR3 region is CASSSPGQGATNEKLFF. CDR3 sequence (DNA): TGCGCCAGCAGCTCACCGGGACAGGGGGCAACTAATGAAAAACTGTTTTTT.

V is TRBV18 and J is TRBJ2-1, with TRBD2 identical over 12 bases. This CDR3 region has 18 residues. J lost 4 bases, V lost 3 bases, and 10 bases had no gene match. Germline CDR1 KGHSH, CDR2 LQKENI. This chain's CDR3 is CASSPTSLGTSGYNEQFF. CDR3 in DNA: TGTGCCAGCTCACCTACGTCGCTCGGGACTAGCGGGTACAATGAGCAGTTCTTC.

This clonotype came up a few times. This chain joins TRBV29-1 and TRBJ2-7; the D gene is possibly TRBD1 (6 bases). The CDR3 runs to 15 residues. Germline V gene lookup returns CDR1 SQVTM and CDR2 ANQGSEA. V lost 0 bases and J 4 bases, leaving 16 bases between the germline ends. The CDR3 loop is CSVEDNREGRYEQYV. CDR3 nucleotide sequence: TGCAGCGTTGAAGATAACAGGGAAGGGAGATACGAGCAGTACGTC.

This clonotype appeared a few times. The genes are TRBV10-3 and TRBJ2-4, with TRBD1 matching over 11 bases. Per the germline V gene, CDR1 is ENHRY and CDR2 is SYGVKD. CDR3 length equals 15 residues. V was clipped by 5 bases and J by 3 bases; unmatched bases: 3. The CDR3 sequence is CAISLGTGGKNIQYF. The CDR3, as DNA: TGTGCCATCAGTCTGGGGACAGGGGGCAAAAACATTCAGTACTTC.

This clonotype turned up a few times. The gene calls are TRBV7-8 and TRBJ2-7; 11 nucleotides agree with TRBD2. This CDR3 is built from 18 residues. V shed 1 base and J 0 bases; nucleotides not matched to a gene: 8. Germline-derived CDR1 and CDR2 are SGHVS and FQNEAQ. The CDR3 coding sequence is TGTGCCAGCAGCTTAGAGCGGTTGGGGACTAGCGGCTCCTACGAGCAGTACTTC. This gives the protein CASSLERLGTSGSYEQYF.

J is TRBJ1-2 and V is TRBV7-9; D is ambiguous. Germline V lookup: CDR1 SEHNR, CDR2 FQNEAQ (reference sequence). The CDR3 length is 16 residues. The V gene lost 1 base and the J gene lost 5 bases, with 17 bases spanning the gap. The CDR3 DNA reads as TGTGCCAGCAGCTTAGGACCGATTGTAGCTGGATATGGCTACACCTTC. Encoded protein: CASSLGPIVAGYGYTF. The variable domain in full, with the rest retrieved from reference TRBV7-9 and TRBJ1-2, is DTGVSQNPRHKITKRGQNVTFRCDPISEHNRLYWYRQTLGQGPEFLTYFQNEAQLEKSRLLSDRFSAERPKGSFSTLEIQRTEQGDSAMYLCASSLGPIVAGYGYTFGSGTRLTVV.